This T cell receptor beta chain was found in a study of Graves' ophthalmopathy and Graves' hyperthyroidism (dated 2018 in TCRdb). Looking at the study overall: Peripheral blood was collected before any treatment was given, at the time of initial diagnosis. The study used TCR beta repertoire signatures to distinguish Graves' ophthalmopathy from Graves' hyperthyroidism and to predict progression to ophthalmopathy. In total, around 140 blood samples were TCR-sequenced: fewer than 50 ophthalmopathy, some 75 hyperthyroidism and roughly 17 hyperthyroidism-to-ophthalmopathy patients. To explore V-J signatures distinguishing ophthalmopathy from hyperthyroidism, a discovery set of about a hundred patients (fewer than 45 ophthalmopathy, 57 stable hyperthyroidism) was enrolled. An independent validation cohort was composed of approximately 19 hyperthyroidism patients and around 16 patients who later progressed from hyperthyroidism to ophthalmopathy. In roughly 6 hyperthyroidism patients, T-cell repertoires of thyroid tissue and blood were compared. Following sample collection, hyperthyroidism patients were given methimazole at a starting dose of 30 mg daily, and ophthalmopathy patients were given high-dose intravenous methylprednisolone. General study outcomes and caveats: Ophthalmopathy was separated from stable hyperthyroidism by the 13-signature model with 85% to 90% sensitivity and 81% to 84% specificity in cross-validation and with 80%/75% in the test set. No statistical method was used to predetermine the sample size, and group allocation was not hidden from the investigators. In validation, the model predicted ophthalmopathy progression with 55% to 71% sensitivity and roughly 72% specificity; some 13 predicted patients were CT-confirmed with GO in a median of 6.5 months. Most expanded thyroid clonotypes with frequency above 0.001 were also detected in blood, suggesting blood repertoires may reflect the thyroid immune response.

The table lists this clonotype with many counts. The clone's antigen remains unknown. Base qualities are missing; no much larger clone stands one base away. For repertoire sequencing, the TCR beta CDR3 regions were amplified from RNA transcripts. The first round of RT-PCR was done with HTBI primers and the Qiagen OneStep RT-PCR kit, and was followed by a second round of multiplex PCR, then size selection and purification. Libraries were sequenced on an Illumina HiSeq2000 using paired-end 100 bp reads. Under the source paper's analysis protocol: SOAPnuke was used to process the reads, throwing out any read that had adapters, had uncalled bases, had a mean Phred below 15, or lacked an exact constant-primer or identifier match. COPE v1.2.5 was used to merge the high-quality paired reads. Each unique nucleotide sequence was defined as a clonotype, and clonotypes were aligned to IMGT TRB V, D and J references with MiTCR v1.1. The analysis was limited to V-J combinations with a frequency above 0.0001, which together covered 99% to 99.2% of repertoires. For each V-J combination, a TCR clonal expansion and chaos score was defined as F50 clonal expansion divided by the chaos observed in the TCRdist matrix. Welch's t-statistics and random forest were used to narrow the features down to more than 10 V-J combinations, which were then fed into a naive Bayes classifier. The Morisita-Horn index was used to measure how similar the thyroid and blood repertoires were. TCRdb trimmed public reads at Q25 via fastp, called clones via MiXCR and kept in-frame beta chains. Rows are combined by CDR3 protein, so each entry shows the most common genes and DNA. The authors' filters were not applied to this entry. Within this sample are hundreds of thousands of distinct CDR3 sequences, with about 41% of them counted one time only. Of the sample, over 2.5% falls within the top ten clones.

V lost 6 bases and J lost 4 bases; the stretch between them is 14 bases long. CDR1 and CDR2 are read off the germline V gene as KGHDR and SFDVKD. Taken from cysteine to phenylalanine, the CDR3 has 14 residues. Here the CDR3 DNA is all that survives: 42 bases in frame from base 1. Ophthalmopathy patients had moderately to severely active disease, Clinical Activity Score of at least 3, NOSPECS grade of at least 4, and disease duration under 3 months. Patients with other autoimmune diseases, uncontrolled infections, pregnancy or lactation were excluded from the study. Diagnosis was based on clinical symptoms, serum thyroxine, TRAb, thyroid ultrasound and orbital computed tomography. Ficoll-Paque density gradient centrifugation was used to isolate PBMCs from under 11 ml of fresh peripheral blood. Total RNA was extracted using Trizol reagent, and RNA quality was checked on an Agilent 2100 Bioanalyzer.

In this chain, TRBV24-1 is recombined with TRBJ1-2; TRBD1 is a possible D gene, resting on 6 matching bases. The source of this sequence is an adult man with Graves' ophthalmopathy. Input material: peripheral blood. The DNA reads TGTGCCACCAGTCACAGGGAGGGGACCTATGGCTACACCTTC. Its protein product is CATSHREGTYGYTF.